This entry features one T cell receptor (beta chain) sequence. Its matching antigen is unknown. The time point here: week 47, end of study. In the vaccine, a single dose held 300 ug of the mutant IDH1 20-mer peptide, along with topical imiquimod. New IDH1-mutant, ATRX-lost WHO grade 3 or 4 astrocytomas occurred in donors. Sequencing used immunoSEQ multiplex PCR; TCRdb keeps in-frame clones, though not all of them. This table has nearly 50,000 clones, about 81% appearing once. The data were obtained in a study of a mutant IDH1 vaccine in newly diagnosed glioma. At the level of the study: Vaccination followed radiotherapy alone by 4-6 weeks, or accompanied temozolomide cycles. Scheduled at week 35, visit V12 preceded visit V13, held at week 47.

Whole-study findings and limits: Top-clonotype changes in peripheral T cells seemed unrelated to pseudoprogression.

The sample consisted of PBMCs, taken from a glioma patient whose treatment included an IDH1 peptide vaccine. This TCR derives from a woman aged 25-40 years with glioma. Some clones in this sample may be carry-over from other donors' samples.

The CDR3 loop is CASSLRGGSTWRQYF. CDR3 DNA sequence: TGTGCCAGCAGCTTAAGGGGGGGGTCTACGTGGCGCCAGTACTTC. This chain connects TRBV5-6 to TRBJ2-5, with D tentatively TRBD2 (7 bases). Trimming cost V 2 bases and J 10 bases, with 21 bases left between them. The CDR3 spans 15 residues. The germline V gene encodes CDR1 SGHDT and CDR2 YYEEEE.